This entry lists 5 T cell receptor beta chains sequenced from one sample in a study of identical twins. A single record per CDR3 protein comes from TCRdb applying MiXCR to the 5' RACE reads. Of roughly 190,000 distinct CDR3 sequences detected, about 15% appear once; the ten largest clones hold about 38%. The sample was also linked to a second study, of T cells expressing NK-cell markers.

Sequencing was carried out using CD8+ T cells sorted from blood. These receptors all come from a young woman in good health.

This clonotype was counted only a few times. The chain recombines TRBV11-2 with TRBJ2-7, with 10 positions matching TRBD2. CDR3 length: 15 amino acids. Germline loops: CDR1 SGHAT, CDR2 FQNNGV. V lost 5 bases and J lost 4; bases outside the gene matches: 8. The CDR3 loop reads CASSPASGRGYEQYF. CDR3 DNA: TGTGCCAGCAGCCCCGCTAGCGGGAGAGGTTACGAGCAGTACTTC. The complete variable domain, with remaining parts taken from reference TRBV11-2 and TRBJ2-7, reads EAGVAQSPRYKIIEKRQSVAFWCNPISGHATLYWYQQILGQGPKLLIQFQNNGVVDDSQLPKDRFSAERLKGVDSTLKIQPAKLEDSAVYLCASSPASGRGYEQYFGPGTRLTVT.

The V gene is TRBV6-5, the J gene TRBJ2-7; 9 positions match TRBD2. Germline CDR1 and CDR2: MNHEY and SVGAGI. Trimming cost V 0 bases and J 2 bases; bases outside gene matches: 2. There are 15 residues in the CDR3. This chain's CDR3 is CASSYSGGRAYEQYF. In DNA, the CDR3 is TGTGCCAGCAGTTACTCGGGCGGGAGGGCCTACGAGCAGTACTTC.

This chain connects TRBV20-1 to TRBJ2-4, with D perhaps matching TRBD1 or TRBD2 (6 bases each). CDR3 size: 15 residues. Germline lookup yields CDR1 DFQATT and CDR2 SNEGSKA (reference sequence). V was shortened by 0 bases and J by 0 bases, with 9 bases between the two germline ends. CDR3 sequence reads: CSAREGGLAKNIQYF. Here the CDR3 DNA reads TGCAGTGCTAGAGAAGGGGGACTAGCCAAAAACATTCAGTACTTC.

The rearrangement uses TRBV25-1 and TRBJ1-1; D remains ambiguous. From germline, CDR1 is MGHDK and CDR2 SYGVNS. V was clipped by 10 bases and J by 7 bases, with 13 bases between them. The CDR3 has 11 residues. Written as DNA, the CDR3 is TGTGCCACACTGTCGAGGGTTGAAGCTTTCTTT. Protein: CATLSRVEAFF.

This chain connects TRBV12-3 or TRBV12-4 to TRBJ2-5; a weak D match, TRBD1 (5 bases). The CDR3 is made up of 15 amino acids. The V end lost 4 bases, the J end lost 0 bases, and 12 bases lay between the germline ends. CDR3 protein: CASSSLGRNQETQYF. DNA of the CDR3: TGTGCCAGCAGTTCCCTGGGGCGGAACCAAGAGACCCAGTACTTC.